Listed below are T cell receptor beta chains from one sample, sequenced in a study of T cells in Graves' hyperthyroidism and ophthalmopathy. TCRdb redid the calling of the multiplex PCR reads with MiXCR, one entry per CDR3 protein. The sample has nearly 250,000 distinct CDR3 sequences, around 24% seen once; the top ten hold under 40%. The sample was blood. Receptors were obtained from a woman aged 40 to 55 with Graves' ophthalmopathy. The CDR3 runs from the conserved cysteine through the conserved F or W. A D gene is named only where the DNA matches it firmly. Rows may omit the clone size; those that give it use once, few, many or a size class.

D gene,J gene,clone size,V gene,CDR3 protein,CDR3 DNA
-,TRBJ1-5,-,TRBV12-3/TRBV12-4,CASRGSGSHQPQHF,TGTGCCAGCAGAGGATCAGGTTCCCATCAGCCCCAGCATTTT
-,TRBJ2-7,many,TRBV10-3,CAISDGLKNTYEQYF,TGTGCCATCAGTGATGGACTAAAGAATACCTACGAGCAGTACTTC
-,TRBJ2-7,many,TRBV18,CASSPPGIGEQYF,TGTGCCAGCTCACCCCCGGGAATCGGGGAGCAGTACTTC
-,TRBJ1-1,many,TRBV9,CASSPHRVTNTEAFF,TGTGCCAGCAGCCCCCACAGGGTGACGAACACTGAAGCTTTCTTT
-,TRBJ1-2,-,TRBV6-9,CASSQMTDIGSYGYTF,TGTGCCAGCAGTCAGATGACCGACATAGGCTCCTATGGCTACACCTTC
-,TRBJ1-1,many,TRBV4-1,CASSQDIGRADAEAFF,TGCGCCAGCAGCCAAGATATCGGCAGGGCAGACGCTGAAGCTTTCTTT
-,TRBJ2-3,many,TRBV7-6,CASSLGTSTDTQYF,TGTGCCAGCAGCTTGGGAACCAGCACAGATACGCAGTATTTT
-,TRBJ1-1,many,TRBV9,CASSVSPVGTEAFF,TGTGCCAGCAGCGTATCCCCGGTAGGCACTGAAGCTTTCTTT
TRBD1,TRBJ2-2,many,TRBV2,CASRTPTGETGELFF,TGTGCCAGCAGAACCCCGACAGGGGAGACCGGGGAGCTGTTTTTT
TRBD1,TRBJ1-2,many,TRBV6-1,CASRPGQGHGYTF,TGTGCCAGCAGACCGGGACAGGGCCATGGCTACACCTTC
-,TRBJ1-1,-,TRBV5-1,CASSLEDVMNTEAFF,TGCGCCAGCAGCTTGGAGGACGTAATGAACACTGAAGCTTTCTTT
TRBD1,TRBJ2-7,-,TRBV6-2/TRBV6-3,CASRYGQGTHYEQYF,TGTGCCAGCAGATACGGACAGGGGACCCACTACGAGCAGTACTTC
-,TRBJ2-5,-,TRBV28,CASSSIGMALRETQYF,TGTGCCAGCAGTTCGATCGGGATGGCACTGAGGGAGACCCAGTACTTC
-,TRBJ1-2,many,TRBV28,CASSLEGTAGGYTF,TGTGCCAGCAGTTTGGAGGGGACCGCGGGCGGCTACACCTTC
-,TRBJ2-7,-,TRBV9,CASSVATAKTHEQYF,TGTGCCAGCAGCGTAGCTACGGCGAAAACACACGAGCAGTACTTC
-,TRBJ2-7,many,TRBV6-5,CASTYPGRYEQYF,TGTGCCAGCACCTACCCGGGCCGTTACGAGCAGTACTTC
TRBD1,TRBJ1-5,many,TRBV6-1,CASRQGAGQPQHF,TGTGCCAGCAGACAGGGGGCCGGTCAGCCCCAGCATTTT
-,TRBJ2-5,-,TRBV5-1,CASSADRGWETQYF,TGCGCCAGCAGCGCGGACAGAGGATGGGAGACCCAGTACTTC
-,TRBJ1-1,many,TRBV4-2,CASSLAYRENTEAFF,TGTGCCAGCAGCCTGGCATACAGGGAGAACACTGAAGCTTTCTTT
TRBD1,TRBJ1-2,few,TRBV28,CASSAQGINYGYTF,TGTGCCAGCAGTGCACAGGGGATTAACTATGGCTACACCTTC
-,TRBJ2-3,-,TRBV29-1,CSVEVPGHTDTQYF,TGCAGCGTTGAAGTTCCAGGTCACACAGATACGCAGTATTTT
-,TRBJ2-7,many,TRBV6-1,CASSREYSSEQYF,TGTGCCAGCAGCCGGGAGTATTCAAGCGAGCAGTACTTC
-,TRBJ1-1,many,TRBV3-1,CASSQDWDLNTEAFF,TGTGCCAGCAGCCAAGATTGGGACTTGAACACTGAAGCTTTCTTT
-,TRBJ2-2,many,TRBV7-3,CASSLRSTGELFF,TGTGCCAGCAGCTTAAGGAGCACCGGGGAGCTGTTTTTT
TRBD1,TRBJ1-2,many,TRBV6-1,CASSEVRTGGASSYGYTF,TGTGCCAGCAGTGAAGTCCGGACAGGGGGCGCGAGTAGTTATGGCTACACCTTC
-,TRBJ1-5,-,TRBV4-1,CASSQDTGSNQPQHF,TGCGCCAGCAGCCAAGATACAGGCAGCAATCAGCCCCAGCATTTT
-,TRBJ1-1,many,TRBV28,CASSLNQGSTEAFF,TGTGCCAGCAGTTTAAATCAGGGGAGCACTGAAGCTTTCTTT
-,TRBJ1-2,once,TRBV2,CSSSEALRGRGYTF,TGTTCCAGCAGTGAAGCGCTGAGGGGTAGGGGCTACACCTTC
-,TRBJ1-5,many,TRBV28,CASSLNGNQPQHF,TGTGCCAGCAGTTTAAATGGTAATCAGCCCCAGCATTTT
TRBD1,TRBJ2-2,many,TRBV3-1,CASSRGTGQATGELFF,TGTGCCAGCAGTCGCGGGACAGGACAAGCCACCGGGGAGCTGTTTTTT
-,TRBJ2-7,many,TRBV30,CAWMGQGSYEQYF,TGTGCCTGGATGGGGCAGGGGTCCTACGAGCAGTACTTC
-,TRBJ2-5,many,TRBV2,CASSGYQETQYF,TGTGCCAGCAGTGGCTACCAAGAGACCCAGTACTTC
TRBD1,TRBJ2-5,-,TRBV18,CASSTGTGRETQYF,TGTGCCAGCTCGACCGGGACAGGGAGGGAGACCCAGTACTTC
-,TRBJ2-7,many,TRBV6-5,CASSQGGRTYEQYF,TGTGCCAGCAGTCAGGGTGGTCGTACCTACGAGCAGTACTTC